This T cell receptor (beta chain) originates from a study of blood T cell repertoires in COVID-19. About the study: There were acute and convalescent COVID-19 samples, and they came from the United States, Italy and Spain.

Per the authors' pipeline: Counts of nucleated cells, estimated from reference gene primer amplification, were obtained. Assay: immunoSEQ multiplex PCR; the TCRdb copy retains only in-frame clones and omits some. D and trimming were read from the DNA, whereas the V and J calls and clone size are those reported in that table. The profile covers around 180,000 clones, with under 80% appearing a single time and about a sixth taken by the ten largest. The CDR3 consists of 16 residues. Germline lookup yields CDR1 KGHDR and CDR2 SFDVKD. Trimming removed 2 bases at V and 6 bases at J, with 18 bases between.

The clonotype comes from a woman in her forties or fifties with acute COVID-19. This chain connects TRBV24-1 to TRBJ1-1; a weak D match, TRBD1 (6 bases). The sequencing sample was made of PBMCs or T cells enriched from blood (not recorded which). This CDR3 reads CATSDSGRGPSAEAFF. CDR3 bases: TGTGCCACCAGTGATTCAGGCAGGGGCCCATCGGCTGAAGCTTTCTTT.